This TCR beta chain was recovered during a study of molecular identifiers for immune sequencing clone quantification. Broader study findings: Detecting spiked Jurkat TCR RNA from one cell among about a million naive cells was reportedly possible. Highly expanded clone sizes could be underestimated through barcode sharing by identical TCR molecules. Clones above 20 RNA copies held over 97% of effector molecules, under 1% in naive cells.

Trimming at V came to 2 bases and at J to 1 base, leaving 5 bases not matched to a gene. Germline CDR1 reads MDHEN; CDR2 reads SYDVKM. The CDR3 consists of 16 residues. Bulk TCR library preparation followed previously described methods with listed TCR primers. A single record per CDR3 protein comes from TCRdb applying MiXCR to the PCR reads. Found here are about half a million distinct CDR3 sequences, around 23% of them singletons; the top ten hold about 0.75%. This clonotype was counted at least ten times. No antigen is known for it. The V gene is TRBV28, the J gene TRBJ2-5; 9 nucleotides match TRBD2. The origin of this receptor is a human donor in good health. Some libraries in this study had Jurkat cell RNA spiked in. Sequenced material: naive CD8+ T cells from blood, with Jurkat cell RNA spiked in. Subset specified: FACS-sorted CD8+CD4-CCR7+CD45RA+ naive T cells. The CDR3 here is CASSLGAGGPQETQYF. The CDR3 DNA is TGTGCCAGCAGTTTAGGGGCGGGAGGGCCCCAAGAGACCCAGTACTTC.